This passage covers 20 T cell receptor beta chains from one sample sequenced in a study of memory CD4+ T cells and cytomegalovirus serostatus. Single viable CD3+CD4+CD8-CD45RO+ cells were sorted as the memory CD4+ T cells. Sequencing used immunoSEQ multiplex PCR; TCRdb keeps in-frame clones, though not all of them. The sample shows tens of thousands of clones, roughly 83% of them seen only once. Material for sequencing was memory CD4+ T cells from blood. The receptors here all came from an adult in good health and CMV-seronegative.

The chain carries TRBV2 and TRBJ2-1; a weak D match, TRBD2 (7 bases). Germline V gene lookup returns CDR1 SNHLY and CDR2 FYNNEI. This CDR3 is 13 amino acids long. Trimming took off 8 bases at V and 7 bases at J, with 15 bases between the two ends. This CDR3 reads CASGGGRGNEQFF. DNA of the CDR3: TGTGCCAGCGGGGGCGGGAGAGGGAATGAGCAGTTCTTC.

The gene calls are TRBV7-9 and TRBJ1-1; D not certain. CDR3 size: 13 residues. The V end lost 3 bases, the J end lost 1 base, and 6 bases lay between the germline ends. Germline V gives CDR1 SEHNR, CDR2 FQNEAQ (reference sequence). The CDR3 is CASSFRENTEAFF. CDR3 coding DNA: TGTGCCAGCAGCTTTCGGGAGAACACTGAAGCTTTCTTT.

The rearrangement joins TRBV7-2 to TRBJ1-2; a possible D gene is TRBD1 (5 bases). Germline-derived CDR1 and CDR2 are SGHTA and FQGNSA. Trimming stripped 2 bases from V and 5 bases from J, with 15 bases between. The CDR3 loop spans 15 amino acids. The CDR3 protein is CASSLLTEALYGYTF. CDR3 nucleotides: TGTGCCAGCAGCTTATTGACAGAAGCCCTGTATGGCTACACCTTC.

The chain carries TRBV4-1 and TRBJ2-4; 8 bases are a match to TRBD2. Germline lookup yields CDR1 MGHRA and CDR2 YSYEKL. This CDR3 contains 16 residues. Unmatched junction bases numbered 6, after V lost 5 bases and J lost 0 bases. The DNA for the CDR3 is TGCGCCAGCAGCGTTGGACTAGCCAAAGCCAAAAACATTCAGTACTTC. This gives the protein CASSVGLAKAKNIQYF.

V is TRBV6-4 and J is TRBJ1-2, with 10 positions matching TRBD1. Losses at the gene ends were 4 bases for V and 9 bases for J; bases not matched to a gene: 8. The CDR3 spans 14 residues. The germline V gene encodes CDR1 MRHNA and CDR2 SNTAGT. DNA of the CDR3: TGTGCCAGCAGTGCCCCCGGACAGGGGGGACGCTACACCTTC. It codes for CASSAPGQGGRYTF.

The V and J genes are TRBV5-4 and TRBJ1-5, with D tentatively TRBD1 (6 bases). The V gene's germline CDR1 is SGHNT and CDR2 YYREEE (reference sequence). Trimming stripped 0 bases from V and 1 base from J, with 11 bases between. This CDR3 comprises 16 residues. The DNA of the CDR3 is TGTGCCAGCAGCTTGGACGGGGGCACGAGCAATCAGCCCCAGCATTTT. Translated: CASSLDGGTSNQPQHF.

This clone was found a few times. The J gene is TRBJ2-3, the V gene TRBV7-3; D gene uncertain. CDR3 length: 14 amino acids. In germline, CDR1 is SGHTA, CDR2 FQGTGA. V dropped 3 bases and J dropped 4 bases, with 11 bases sitting between them. The CDR3 reads CASSFHLPPDTQYF. CDR3 nucleotides: TGTGCCAGCAGCTTTCATCTCCCTCCAGATACGCAGTATTTT.

This chain uses TRBV9 with TRBJ2-3, with D unclear. This CDR3 contains 13 residues. V lost 4 bases, J lost 3 bases, and 9 bases lay in between. Germline CDR1 reads SGDLS; CDR2 reads YYNGEE. The CDR3 DNA follows: TGTGCCAGCAGCTCTCAAAGTACAGATACGCAGTATTTT. It yields the protein CASSSQSTDTQYF.

The chain links TRBV5-5 to TRBJ1-1; D is unresolved. Germline values: CDR1 SGHKS, CDR2 YYEKEE (reference sequence). The V end was cut by 4 bases, the J end by 7 bases, with 14 bases between. This CDR3 is built from 13 residues. CDR3 amino acids: CASSLTRTGEAFF. The CDR3, as DNA: TGTGCCAGCAGCCTAACGCGGACCGGTGAAGCTTTCTTT.

The rearrangement joins TRBV5-1 to TRBJ2-5, with D possibly matching TRBD2 (8 bases). The CDR3 has 14 amino acids. Deletions cut 4 bases from V and 3 bases from J, with 13 bases between. The germline V gene encodes CDR1 SGHRS and CDR2 YFSETQ. The CDR3, as DNA: TGCGCCAGCAGCACGGGGGGGACAGAAGAGACCCAGTACTTC. Its protein is CASSTGGTEETQYF.

The V gene is TRBV11-3, the J gene TRBJ2-7; no reliable D call. V dropped 2 bases and J dropped 7 bases, with 12 bases sitting between them. Germline V gene lookup returns CDR1 SGHNT and CDR2 YENEEA. This CDR3 comprises 13 residues. The CDR3 loop reads CASSLLGVGEQYF. The CDR3 nucleotides read TGTGCCAGCAGCTTACTTGGAGTTGGGGAGCAGTACTTC.

This clone has just one count. V gene TRBV10-3 combines with J gene TRBJ1-4; tentative D call: TRBD1 (5 bases). This CDR3 comprises 13 residues. Germline lookup yields CDR1 ENHRY and CDR2 SYGVKD. Trimming stripped 7 bases from V and 7 bases from J, with 13 bases between. As DNA, the CDR3 is TGTGCCATCACGTCAGGACACGGTGAAAAACTGTTTTTT. It is translated as CAITSGHGEKLFF.

The J gene is TRBJ2-1, the V gene TRBV5-1; 8 nucleotides line up with TRBD2. The CDR3 has 15 amino acids. V lost 4 bases and J lost 5; bases outside the gene matches: 8. The germline gives CDR1 SGHRS, CDR2 YFSETQ. DNA of the CDR3: TGCGCCAGCAGCCGCAGCGGGAGAGGCGACAATGAGCAGTTCTTC. Residues: CASSRSGRGDNEQFF.

The chain employs TRBV7-2 and TRBJ1-1; TRBD1 is a possible D gene (6 bases). The germline CDR1 and CDR2 sequences are SGHTA and FQGNSA. This CDR3 has 14 amino acids. Deletions cut 1 base from V and 4 bases from J, with 10 bases between. The CDR3 region has the DNA TGTGCCAGCAGCTTAGGTAGGGGGGCCACTGAAGCTTTCTTT. It encodes CASSLGRGATEAFF.

This clone was recorded only once. The J gene is TRBJ1-5, the V gene TRBV30, with D maybe TRBD1 (5 bases). Per the germline V gene, CDR1 is GTSNPN and CDR2 is SVGIG (reference sequence). The V end lost 0 bases, the J end lost 7 bases, and 13 bases lay between the germline ends. The CDR3 length is 14 residues. Written as DNA, the CDR3 is TGTGCCTGGAGTGTGACGTCTCAGGGACAGCCCCAGCATTTT. This gives the protein CAWSVTSQGQPQHF.

J is TRBJ1-5 and V is TRBV2, with TRBD1 as a possible D gene (6 bases). V was pared by 6 bases and J by 3 bases, with 9 bases between. In germline, CDR1 is SNHLY, CDR2 FYNNEI. This CDR3 contains 13 residues. The CDR3 is CASRHRVNQPQHF. DNA for the CDR3: TGTGCCAGCAGACACAGGGTCAATCAGCCCCAGCATTTT.

This chain uses TRBV18 with TRBJ2-1; D not certain. CDR1 is KGHSH, CDR2 LQKENI, per germline. V lost 1 base and J 10 bases, leaving 11 bases between the germline ends. This CDR3 has 13 amino acids. The CDR3 sequence is CASSPRPGPEQFF. CDR3 nucleotides: TGTGCCAGCTCACCACGTCCCGGACCGGAGCAGTTCTTC.

This chain connects TRBV10-3 to TRBJ1-1; D might be TRBD1 (6 bases). The germline V gene has CDR1 ENHRY and CDR2 SYGVKD. The CDR3 is made up of 14 amino acids. V was trimmed by 2 bases and J by 1 base, leaving 8 bases between them. CDR3 protein: CAISEPTGNTEAFF. The CDR3 DNA sequence: TGTGCCATCAGTGAGCCGACAGGGAACACTGAAGCTTTCTTT.

This clone has a handful of counts. DNA of the CDR3: TGTGCCAGCTCACCAACAGGGGACACTGAAGCTTTCTTT. Translating it yields CASSPTGDTEAFF. The chain has TRBV18 and TRBJ1-1; 7 bases agree with TRBD1. Per germline, CDR1 KGHSH and CDR2 LQKENI. This CDR3 has 13 amino acids. V trimming: 2 bases; J trimming: 3 bases; junction bases outside the gene matches: 0.

A single count supports this clone. The chain joins TRBV21-1 to TRBJ1-4. TRBV21-1 is a pseudogene locus. CDR3 length: 21 residues. CDR3 sequence: CASSKELLRGRDEGGNEKLFF. The CDR3 nucleotides read TGTGCCAGCAGCAAAGAACTTTTACGAGGACGAGATGAGGGGGGGAATGAAAAACTGTTTTTT.